This T cell receptor beta chain comes out of a study of shared clonotypes between healthy human individuals. Turning to the study itself: Three plates were used per donor for CD4 naive, three for CD4 memory, two for CD8 naive and one for CD8 memory. Broader study findings: The naive CD4 repertoires of a handful of donors were compared, and approximately 5% of clonotypes were shared.

There are 14 residues in the CDR3. Germline CDR1 SEHNR, CDR2 FQNEAQ (reference sequence). V lost 4 bases and J 1 base, leaving 10 bases between the germline ends. Clones were sequenced by immunoSEQ multiplex PCR, and TCRdb holds only the in-frame ones, with some missing. Of over 1.5 million clones in the sample, around 98% were seen once. A remark on this clone: Its antigen remains unknown.

This receptor was identified in a man aged 30 to 39 in good health. Sequences were obtained from naive CD4+ T cells sorted from blood. Subset specified: CD45RA+ positively selected. The genes are TRBV7-9 and TRBJ1-1; D is possibly TRBD1 (6 bases). CDR3 DNA sequence: TGTGCCAGCAGCTCACAGACAGGGAACACTGAAGCTTTCTTT. Residues: CASSSQTGNTEAFF. The variable domain in full, completed from reference TRBV7-9 and TRBJ1-1, reads DTGVSQNPRHKITKRGQNVTFRCDPISEHNRLYWYRQTLGQGPEFLTYFQNEAQLEKSRLLSDRFSAERPKGSFSTLEIQRTEQGDSAMYLCASSSQTGNTEAFFGQGTRLTVV.